These 29 T cell receptor beta chains were sequenced from one sample in a study of beta chain features in type 1 diabetes. Points from the study as a whole: All four CD4+ subsets from Type 1 diabetes patients carried moderately but significantly shorter TCRB CDR3s.

What these receptors recognize is not known. Since all of the isolated RNA was reverse transcribed, expressed TCRB transcripts were what got sequenced. Assay used: immunoSEQ multiplex PCR; TCRdb lists only in-frame clones, some missing. The data show tens of thousands of clones, about 50% seen once. Input material: Tregs from blood. All receptors come from a woman in her thirties or forties with type 1 diabetes.

This clone has just a few counts. The chain combines TRBV28 with TRBJ2-5; no reliable D call. The J call is uncertain, as TRBJ2-7 better fits the DNA end. The CDR3 is 14 residues long. Germline CDR1 reads MDHEN; CDR2 reads SYDVKM. The CDR3, as DNA: TGTGCCAGCAGTCAACAGACGGACTCCTACGAGCAGTACTTC. Its translation: CASSQQTDSYEQYF.

The rearrangement links TRBV4-2 to TRBJ1-1, with 8 bases aligning to TRBD1. The CDR3 covers 16 residues. V gave up 1 base and J gave up 1 base; unmatched junction bases: 5. Looked up from germline, CDR1 is LGHNA and CDR2 is YNFKEQ. The chain's CDR3 is CASSQGRTGRNTEAFF. As DNA, the CDR3 is TGTGCCAGCAGCCAAGGCAGGACAGGGCGGAACACTGAAGCTTTCTTT.

This clone has a handful of counts. One end of the junction varies from germline; a read error may be responsible. The rearrangement uses TRBV7-2 and TRBJ1-1, with 7 nucleotides matching TRBD1. The CDR3 is 14 amino acids. CDR1 SGHTA and CDR2 FQGNSA come from the germline V gene. The CDR3 sequence: CASSQATGSTEAFF. In DNA, the CDR3 is TGCGCCAGCAGCCAGGCGACAGGGAGCACTGAAGCTTTCTTT.

This CDR3 reads CASSPRTGANTGELFF. DNA of the CDR3: TGCGCCAGCAGCCCCCGGACAGGGGCGAACACCGGGGAGCTGTTTTTT. This rearrangement joins TRBV5-1 to TRBJ2-2; 9 positions agree with TRBD1. Trimming at V came to 4 bases and at J to 0 bases, leaving 4 bases not matched to a gene. Germline CDR1 is SGHRS and CDR2 is YFSETQ. The CDR3 has 16 residues. Supplemented by reference TRBV5-1 and TRBJ2-2, the full variable domain reads KAGVTQTPRYLIKTRGQQVTLSCSPISGHRSVSWYQQTPGQGLQFLFEYFSETQRNKGNFPGRFSGRQFSNSRSEMNVSTLELGDSALYLCASSPRTGANTGELFFGEGSRLTVL.

The J gene is TRBJ1-2, the V gene TRBV6-1; D ambiguous. Germline V lookup: CDR1 MNHNS, CDR2 SASEGT. The CDR3 runs to 15 residues. The germline V and J ends were trimmed by 6 bases and 4 bases, with 18 bases remaining between them. The chain's CDR3 is CASRLIFGSGYGYTF. The CDR3 bases are TGTGCCAGCAGACTTATATTTGGGAGTGGCTATGGCTACACCTTC.

The V call is TRBV5-4, the J call TRBJ2-2, with 10 nucleotides matching TRBD2. The CDR3 consists of 16 residues. CDR1 is SGHNT and CDR2 is YYREEE in the germline V gene (reference sequence). The V gene end was trimmed by 0 bases and the J gene end by 5 bases; junction bases not matched to a gene: 4. As DNA, the CDR3 is TGTGCCAGCAGCTTGGACGGTAGCGGGGGGACCGGGGAGCTGTTTTTT. This sequence encodes CASSLDGSGGTGELFF. Supplemented by reference TRBV5-4 and TRBJ2-2, the full variable domain reads ETGVTQSPTHLIKTRGQQVTLRCSSQSGHNTVSWYQQALGQGPQFIFQYYREEENGRGNFPPRFSGLQFPNYSSELNVNALELDDSALYLCASSLDGSGGTGELFFGEGSRLTVL.

The chain uses TRBV5-1 and TRBJ2-7; possibly TRBD2 for D (6 bases). Germline V CDR1 and CDR2: SGHRS, YFSETQ. The CDR3 contains 13 residues. Between the trimmed V and J ends, which lost 0 bases and 6 bases, there was a span of 10 bases. The CDR3 DNA follows: TGCGCCAGCAGCTTGGAGGAGGGGCGCGAGCAGTACTTC. As protein: CASSLEEGREQYF.

The rearrangement joins TRBV2 to TRBJ2-7, with 11 bases that match TRBD1. The CDR3 covers 13 residues. V shed 9 bases, J shed 6 bases, and the junction held 7 bases outside the gene matches. Per germline, CDR1 SNHLY and CDR2 FYNNEI. CDR3 sequence (DNA): TGTGCCAGAGGACAGGGGGCGCCCCGCGAGCAGTACTTC. The encoded protein is CARGQGAPREQYF.

This clone has only one observation. The chain links TRBV4-3 to TRBJ1-6, with 10 bases aligning to TRBD1. The germline V gene encodes CDR1 LGHNA and CDR2 YSLEER. J lost 9 bases, V lost 0 bases, and 14 bases had no gene match. CDR3 length: 19 residues. The CDR3 reads CASSQDDRGRAFAGSPLHF. Written as DNA, the CDR3 is TGCGCCAGCAGCCAAGATGACAGGGGGCGGGCCTTTGCTGGTTCACCCCTCCACTTT.

By frequency in the sample, this clone is medium-sized. This chain uses TRBV28 with TRBJ2-7; 12 bases agree with TRBD2. V gave up 3 bases and J gave up 7 bases; unmatched junction bases: 13. Germline lookup yields CDR1 MDHEN and CDR2 SYDVKM. The CDR3 sequence is 17 residues long. In nucleotides, the CDR3 is TGTGCCAGCAGTTTTTGGAAGCTAGCGGGAGGGCCGGGAGAGCAGTACTTC. Translation gives CASSFWKLAGGPGEQYF. The full variable domain, completed using reference TRBV28 and TRBJ2-7, is DVKVTQSSRYLVKRTGEKVFLECVQDMDHENMFWYRQDPGLGLRLIYFSYDVKMKEKGDIPEGYSVSREKKERFSLILESASTNQTSMYLCASSFWKLAGGPGEQYFGPGTRLTVT.

The chain uses TRBV5-4 and TRBJ2-1; the D gene is possibly TRBD2 (6 bases). Germline-derived CDR1 and CDR2 are SGHNT and YYREEE (reference sequence). The CDR3 covers 12 residues. The V end was cut by 5 bases, the J end by 10 bases, with 13 bases between. CDR3 sequence (DNA): TGTGCCAGCAGGGCGGTTGGGGGGGAGCAGTTCTTC. Translated: CASRAVGGEQFF.

V and J are TRBV7-2 and TRBJ2-6; no clear D. The germline V gene has CDR1 SGHTA and CDR2 FQGNSA. This CDR3 region has 17 residues. Trimming took 2 bases from V and 0 from J, leaving 11 bases between them. CDR3 in amino acids: CASSLPQVSSGANVLTF. CDR3 in DNA: TGTGCCAGCAGCTTACCTCAGGTGAGCTCTGGGGCCAACGTCCTGACTTTC.

In its sample, this clone was seen a few times. This sequence joins TRBV30 and TRBJ2-7; D remains ambiguous. Deletions cut 5 bases from V and 6 bases from J, with 8 bases between. This CDR3 has 10 residues. Germline V gene data show CDR1 as GTSNPN and CDR2 as SVGIG (reference sequence). This chain's CDR3 is CAWGEGEQYF. CDR3 bases: TGTGCCTGGGGAGAAGGCGAGCAGTACTTC.

There are a few counts of this clone. The rearrangement uses TRBV11-2 and TRBJ2-1; D might be TRBD2 (5 bases). Germline V gene sequence: CDR1 SGHAT, CDR2 FQNNGV. The CDR3 spans 16 residues. V was cut by 6 bases and J by 0 bases, with 15 bases left in between. CDR3 in DNA: TGTGCCAGCAGTGACGGGGATCGTAGCTCCTACAATGAGCAGTTCTTC. It encodes CASSDGDRSSYNEQFF.

The chain combines TRBV7-8 with TRBJ1-5; 7 bases agree with TRBD1. This CDR3 contains 15 residues. Unmatched junction bases numbered 5, after V lost 4 bases and J lost 2 bases. The germline V gene has CDR1 SGHVS and CDR2 FQNEAQ. The CDR3: CASSSTGLGNQPQHF. In nucleotides, the CDR3 is TGTGCCAGCAGCTCGACAGGGCTAGGCAATCAGCCCCAGCATTTT.

This chain connects TRBV6-5 to TRBJ2-7, with TRBD1 matching 8 bases. V dropped 4 bases and J dropped 3; count of bases not matched to a gene: 8. The germline V gene encodes CDR1 MNHEY and CDR2 SVGAGI. The CDR3 has 15 residues. CDR3 amino acids: CASSSSTGGGYEQYF. CDR3 nucleotide sequence: TGTGCCAGCAGTTCAAGTACAGGGGGTGGCTACGAGCAGTACTTC.

The J gene is TRBJ2-5, the V gene TRBV6-1, with D perhaps TRBD1 (5 bases). The V gene's germline CDR1 is MNHNS and CDR2 SASEGT. CDR3 size: 14 residues. V dropped 4 bases and J dropped 4 bases, with 13 bases sitting between them. The CDR3 reads CASSALQGLETQYF. In nucleotides, the CDR3 is TGTGCCAGCAGTGCTCTTCAGGGCTTAGAGACCCAGTACTTC.

J is TRBJ1-1 and V is TRBV6-5; 10 bases fit TRBD1. The V and J ends lost 5 bases and 5 bases, in that order; junction bases with no gene match: 8. Germline assignment: CDR1 MNHEY and CDR2 SVGAGI. The CDR3 spans 15 residues. Here the CDR3 reads CASSLRQGALTEAFF. The DNA of the CDR3 is TGTGCCAGCAGTCTCCGACAGGGGGCCCTGACTGAAGCTTTCTTT.

The CDR3 here is CASSKGQGAYNEQFF. The CDR3 DNA sequence: TGTGCCAGCAGTAAGGGACAGGGGGCATACAATGAGCAGTTCTTC. The rearrangement links TRBV6-5 to TRBJ2-1, with TRBD1 matching over 12 bases. This CDR3 spans 15 amino acids. Trimming cost V 5 bases and J 4 bases; bases outside gene matches: 3. Germline CDR1 is MNHEY and CDR2 is SVGAGI.

V gene TRBV29-1 combines with J gene TRBJ2-2, with a weak D call TRBD1 (6 bases). In germline, CDR1 is SQVTM, CDR2 ANQGSEA. The V gene lost 6 bases and the J gene lost 1 base, with 9 bases spanning the gap. The CDR3 is made up of 13 amino acids. The CDR3 DNA reads as TGCAGCGTGACGGACAGGAACACCGGGGAGCTGTTTTTT. It translates to CSVTDRNTGELFF.

This clone has more than one count but fewer than ten. J is TRBJ1-1 and V is TRBV27; no reliable D call. Trimming cost V 2 bases and J 0 bases, with 10 bases left between them. Germline V CDR1 and CDR2: MNHEY, SMNVEV (reference sequence). This CDR3 has 15 residues. The CDR3 DNA reads as TGTGCCAGCAGTTTACTCGCGGAGGTGAACACTGAAGCTTTCTTT. Protein: CASSLLAEVNTEAFF.

The J gene is TRBJ1-2, the V gene TRBV9; 7 positions agree with TRBD1. V lost 0 bases to trimming and J lost 8 bases; unmatched junction nucleotides: 16. Germline V gene data show CDR1 as SGDLS and CDR2 as YYNGEE. CDR3 length: 17 residues. As DNA, the CDR3 is TGTGCCAGCAGCGTAGTCCCTTCAGGGGGTTTTTCTTCGGGCTACACCTTC. Encoded protein: CASSVVPSGGFSSGYTF.

This clone was seen only a few times. This chain joins TRBV7-9 and TRBJ1-1, with 9 bases matching TRBD1. V lost 6 bases to trimming and J lost 7 bases; unmatched junction nucleotides: 6. Germline-derived CDR1 and CDR2 are SEHNR and FQNEAQ (reference sequence). The CDR3 spans 13 residues. CDR3 loop: CASRSTGGSEAFF. Written as DNA, the CDR3 is TGTGCCAGCAGGTCGACAGGGGGAAGTGAAGCTTTCTTT.

DNA for the CDR3: TGTGCCAGCAGTTTACAGGGTGCGGCTTTCTTT. Its translation is CASSLQGAAFF. This sequence joins TRBV6-6 and TRBJ1-1, with D maybe TRBD1 (6 bases). Trimming shortened V by 4 bases and J by 11 bases, and 11 bases separated the two germline ends. CDR1 is MNHNY, CDR2 SVGAGI, per germline (reference sequence). The CDR3 is 11 residues long.

The chain's CDR3 is CASSQDRDTEAFF. CDR3 bases: TGTGCCAGCAGCCAAGACCGCGACACTGAAGCTTTCTTT. The chain links TRBV14 to TRBJ1-1; D is uncertain. The CDR3 consists of 13 residues. V was pared by 0 bases and J by 3 bases, with 5 bases between. Germline V gene sequence: CDR1 SGHDN, CDR2 FVKESK.

V gene TRBV5-1 combines with J gene TRBJ2-7; TRBD1 agrees at 11 bases. Germline lookup yields CDR1 SGHRS and CDR2 YFSETQ. This CDR3 has 15 residues. V gave up 2 bases and J gave up 3 bases; unmatched junction bases: 4. DNA for the CDR3: TGCGCCAGCAGCTTTGGCGGGACAGGGGGCTACGAGCAGTACTTC. Translated, it gives CASSFGGTGGYEQYF.

J is TRBJ1-5 and V is TRBV7-2, with 7 positions matching TRBD1. Germline-derived CDR1 and CDR2 are SGHTA and FQGNSA. V was pared by 1 base and J by 6 bases, with 6 bases of the junction left unmatched. The CDR3 runs to 15 residues. CDR3 coding DNA: TGTGCCAGCAGCTTAGGACAGGGCGGGACTCAGCCCCAGCATTTT. This sequence encodes CASSLGQGGTQPQHF. Looking up the rest from reference TRBV7-2 and TRBJ1-5 gives the full variable domain: GAGVSQSPSNKVTEKGKDVELRCDPISGHTALYWYRQSLGQGLEFLIYFQGNSAPDKSGLPSDRFSAERTGGSVSTLTIQRTQQEDSAVYLCASSLGQGGTQPQHFGDGTRLSIL.

This sequence joins TRBV28 and TRBJ1-3, with D possibly TRBD1 on 6 matching bases. Germline CDR1 reads MDHEN; CDR2 reads SYDVKM. V lost 5 bases and J 8 bases, leaving 22 bases between the germline ends. This CDR3 spans 16 amino acids. The CDR3 DNA follows: TGTGCCAGCAGTCCCCCGGGGGGGGCTTACGTCGACACCATATATTTT. This sequence encodes CASSPPGGAYVDTIYF.

The rearrangement joins TRBV28 to TRBJ1-1; the D is unclear. The length of the CDR3 is 13 residues. The germline V gene encodes CDR1 MDHEN and CDR2 SYDVKM. V was cut by 2 bases and J by 1 base, with 5 bases left in between. DNA of the CDR3: TGTGCCAGCAGTTTACCCGGGAACACTGAAGCTTTCTTT. It specifies CASSLPGNTEAFF.